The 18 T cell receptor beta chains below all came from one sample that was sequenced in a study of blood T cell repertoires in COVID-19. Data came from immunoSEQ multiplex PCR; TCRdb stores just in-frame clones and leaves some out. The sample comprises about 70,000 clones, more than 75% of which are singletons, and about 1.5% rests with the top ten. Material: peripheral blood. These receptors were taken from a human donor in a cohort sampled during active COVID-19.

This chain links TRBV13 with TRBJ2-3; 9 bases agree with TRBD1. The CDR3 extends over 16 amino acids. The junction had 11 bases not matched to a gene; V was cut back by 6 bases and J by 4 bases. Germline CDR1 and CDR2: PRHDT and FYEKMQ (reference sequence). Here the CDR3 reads CASSYTRDRAADTQYF. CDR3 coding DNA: TGTGCCAGCAGTTATACTCGGGACAGGGCCGCAGATACGCAGTATTTT.

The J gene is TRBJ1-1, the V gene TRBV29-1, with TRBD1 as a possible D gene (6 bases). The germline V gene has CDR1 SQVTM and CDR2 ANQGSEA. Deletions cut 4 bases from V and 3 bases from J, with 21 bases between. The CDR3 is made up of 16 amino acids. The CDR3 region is CSVGGPSQGTDTEAFF. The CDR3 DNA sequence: TGCAGCGTTGGGGGCCCTTCACAGGGTACGGACACTGAAGCTTTCTTT.

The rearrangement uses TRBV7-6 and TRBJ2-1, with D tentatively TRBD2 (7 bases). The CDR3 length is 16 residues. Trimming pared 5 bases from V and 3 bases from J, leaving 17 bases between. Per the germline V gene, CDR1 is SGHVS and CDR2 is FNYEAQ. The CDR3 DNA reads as TGTGCCAGCAGCCTGGCGGGGGCAGGGGACTACAATGAGCAGTTCTTC. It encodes CASSLAGAGDYNEQFF.

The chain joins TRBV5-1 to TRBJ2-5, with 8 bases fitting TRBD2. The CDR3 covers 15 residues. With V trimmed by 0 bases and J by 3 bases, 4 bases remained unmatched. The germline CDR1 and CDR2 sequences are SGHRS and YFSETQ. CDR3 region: CASSLAGLAEETQYF. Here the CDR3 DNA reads TGCGCCAGCAGCTTGGCCGGACTAGCCGAAGAGACCCAGTACTTC.

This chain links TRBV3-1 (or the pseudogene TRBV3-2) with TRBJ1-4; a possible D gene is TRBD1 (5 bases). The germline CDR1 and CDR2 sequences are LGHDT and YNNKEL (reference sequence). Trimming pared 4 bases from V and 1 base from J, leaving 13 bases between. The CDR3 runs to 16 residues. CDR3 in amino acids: CASSLRVGGTNEKLFF. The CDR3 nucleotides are TGTGCCAGCAGCCTCAGGGTCGGGGGAACTAATGAAAAACTGTTTTTT.

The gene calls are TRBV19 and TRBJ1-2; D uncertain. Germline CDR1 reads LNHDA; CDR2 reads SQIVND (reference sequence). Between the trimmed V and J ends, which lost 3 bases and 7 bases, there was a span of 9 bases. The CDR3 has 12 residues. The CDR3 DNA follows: TGTGCCAGTAGTATCCCGGGGAGTGGCTACACCTTC. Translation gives CASSIPGSGYTF.

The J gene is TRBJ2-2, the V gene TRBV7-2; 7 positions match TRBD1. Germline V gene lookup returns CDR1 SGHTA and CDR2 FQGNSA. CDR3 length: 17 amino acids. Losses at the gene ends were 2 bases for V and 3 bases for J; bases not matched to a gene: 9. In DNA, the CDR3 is TGTGCCAGCAGCTTAAGGGGGCAGGGTGAATACACCGGGGAGCTGTTTTTT. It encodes CASSLRGQGEYTGELFF.

The CDR3 protein is CAWPRDNSVSYEQYF. The DNA of the CDR3 is TGTGCCTGGCCTCGGGATAATAGCGTCTCCTACGAGCAGTACTTC. This chain joins TRBV30 and TRBJ2-7, with D possibly TRBD2 on 5 matching bases. The CDR3 runs 15 residues. Looked up from germline, CDR1 is GTSNPN and CDR2 is SVGIG (reference sequence). Trimming took off 5 bases at V and 0 bases at J, with 17 bases between the two ends. Filled out from reference TRBV30 and TRBJ2-7, the complete variable domain reads SQTIHQWPATLVQPVGSPLSLECTVEGTSNPNLYWYRQAAGRGLQLLFYSVGIGQISSEVPQNLSASRPQDRQFILSSKKLLLSDSGFYLCAWPRDNSVSYEQYFGPGTRLTVT.

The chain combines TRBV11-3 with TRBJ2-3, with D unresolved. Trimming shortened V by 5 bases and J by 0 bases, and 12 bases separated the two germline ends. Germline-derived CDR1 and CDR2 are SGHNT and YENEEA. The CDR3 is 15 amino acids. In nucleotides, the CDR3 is TGTGCCAGCAGCGCCCCCGGTGCTAGCACAGATACGCAGTATTTT. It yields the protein CASSAPGASTDTQYF.

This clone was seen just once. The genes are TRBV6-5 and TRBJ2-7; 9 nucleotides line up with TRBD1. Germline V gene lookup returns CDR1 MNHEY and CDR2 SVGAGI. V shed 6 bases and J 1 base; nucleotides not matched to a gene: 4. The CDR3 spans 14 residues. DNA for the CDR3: TGTGCCAGCAGCTGGGACAGGGAGTCCTACGAGCAGTACTTC. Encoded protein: CASSWDRESYEQYF.

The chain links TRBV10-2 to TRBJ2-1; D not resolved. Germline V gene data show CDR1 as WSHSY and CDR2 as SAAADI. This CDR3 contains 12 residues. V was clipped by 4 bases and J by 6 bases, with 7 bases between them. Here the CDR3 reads CASSVGSNEQFF. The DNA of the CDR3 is TGCGCCAGCAGTGTGGGCAGCAATGAGCAGTTCTTC.

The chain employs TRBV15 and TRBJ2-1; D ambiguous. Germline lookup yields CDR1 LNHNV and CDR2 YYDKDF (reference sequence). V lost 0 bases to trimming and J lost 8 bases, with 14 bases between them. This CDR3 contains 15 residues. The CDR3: CATSREGIPGDEQFF. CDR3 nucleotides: TGTGCCACCAGCAGAGAGGGCATCCCTGGTGATGAGCAGTTCTTC.

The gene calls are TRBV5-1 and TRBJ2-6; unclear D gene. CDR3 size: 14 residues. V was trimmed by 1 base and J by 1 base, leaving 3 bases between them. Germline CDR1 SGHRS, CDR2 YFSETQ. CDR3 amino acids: CASSLLSGANVLTF. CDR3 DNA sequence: TGCGCCAGCAGCTTGTTATCTGGGGCCAACGTCCTGACTTTC.

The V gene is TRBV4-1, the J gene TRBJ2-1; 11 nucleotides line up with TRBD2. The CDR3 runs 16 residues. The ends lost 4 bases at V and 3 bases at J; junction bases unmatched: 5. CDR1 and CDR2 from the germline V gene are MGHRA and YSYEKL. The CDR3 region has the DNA TGCGCCAGCAGCCCCGTAGGACTAGCGGGCTACAATGAGCAGTTCTTC. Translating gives CASSPVGLAGYNEQFF.

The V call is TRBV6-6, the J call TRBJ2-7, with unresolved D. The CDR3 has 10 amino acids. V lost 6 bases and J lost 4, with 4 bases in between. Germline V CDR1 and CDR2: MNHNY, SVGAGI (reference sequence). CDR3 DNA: TGTGCCAGCAGGGAGTACGAGCAGTACTTC. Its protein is CASREYEQYF.

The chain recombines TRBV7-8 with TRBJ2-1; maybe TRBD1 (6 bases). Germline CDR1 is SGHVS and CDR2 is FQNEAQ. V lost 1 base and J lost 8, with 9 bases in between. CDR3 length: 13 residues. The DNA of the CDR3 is TGTGCCAGCAGCTTAGGGGGGCGATATGAGCAGTTCTTC. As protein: CASSLGGRYEQFF.

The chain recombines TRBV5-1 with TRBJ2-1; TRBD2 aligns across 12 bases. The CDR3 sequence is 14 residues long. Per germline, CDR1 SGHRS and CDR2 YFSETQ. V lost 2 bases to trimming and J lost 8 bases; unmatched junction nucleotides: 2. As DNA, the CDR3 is TGCGCCAGCAGCTTTGGACTAGCGGGGTATGAGCAGTTCTTC. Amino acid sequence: CASSFGLAGYEQFF.

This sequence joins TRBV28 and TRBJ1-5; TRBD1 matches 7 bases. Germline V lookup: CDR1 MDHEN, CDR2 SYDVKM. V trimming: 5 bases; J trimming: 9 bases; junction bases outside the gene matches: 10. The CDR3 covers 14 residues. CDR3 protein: CASSTTGVAGPQHF. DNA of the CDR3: TGTGCCAGCAGTACTACAGGGGTGGCAGGGCCCCAGCATTTT.